This T cell receptor (beta chain) was profiled in a study of OX40 agonist ivuxolimab in advanced cancers. Study background: Patients were treated with intravenous ivuxolimab, dosed at 0.01 to 10 mg/kg and infused every 2 weeks.

This clone showed up just a few times. What it recognizes is unknown. General observations from the study: Not determined was the antigen specificity of the expanded peripheral T cells. There were, on average, more expanded clones in CD8+ T cells than in CD4+. Among the lowest peripheral clonal expansion occurred in 0.1-3.0 mg/kg partial responders.

Trimming took off 4 bases at V and 8 bases at J, with 11 bases between the two ends. The CDR3 runs 12 residues. Germline CDR1 and CDR2: MDHEN and SYDVKM. TCRdb keeps only in-frame clones here, not all; method: immunoSEQ multiplex PCR. The sample includes tens of thousands of clones, over 85% of them seen just once. This receptor was obtained from an adult with an advanced solid tumor such as melanoma, head and neck, liver or kidney cancer. This sequence joins TRBV28 and TRBJ1-2, with D hard to call. This specimen was CD4+ or CD8+ T cells sorted from blood, taken in a trial of the OX40 agonist ivuxolimab. The CDR3 region is CASSSVASGYTF. DNA for the CDR3: TGTGCCAGCAGTTCTGTAGCAAGCGGCTACACCTTC.